This entry describes one T cell receptor beta chain. Germline V gene sequence: CDR1 SGHDT, CDR2 YYEEEE. V lost 6 bases, J lost 7 bases, and 16 bases lay in between. The CDR3 loop spans 13 amino acids. The data were produced by immunoSEQ multiplex PCR, yet TCRdb's version contains in-frame clones alone and is incomplete. The repertoire consists of 2.3 million or so clones, with 93% occurring once and the leading ten covering around 0.4%. The data were taken from a study of shared clonotypes between healthy human individuals. Sequenced: naive CD4+ T cells from PBMCs. Sample subset: CD45RA+ positively selected. The source is a man aged 18 to 30 in good health. Some clones in this sample may be carry-over from other donors' samples. The rearrangement uses TRBV5-6 and TRBJ2-5; TRBD2 is a possible D gene (6 bases). CDR3 DNA sequence: TGTGCCAGCACAGGACTACTCTCAGGGACCCAGTACTTC. Translating it yields CASTGLLSGTQYF.